This TCR beta chain is drawn from a study of T-cell reconstitution after alpha-beta-depleted transplantation in children. Many counts were recorded for this clonotype. The CDR3 extends over 15 amino acids. Germline lookup yields CDR1 SNHLY and CDR2 FYNNEI. V was clipped by 4 bases and J by 1 base, with 10 bases between them. Construction of the TCRbeta library involved unique molecular identifiers. Via MiXCR, TCRdb re-called the PCR reads, giving one row per CDR3 protein. The sample has fewer than 550,000 distinct CDR3 sequences; approximately 10% are singletons. The J gene is TRBJ1-4, the V gene TRBV2; D gene ambiguous. The TCR was taken from a human donor who donated a stem cell graft to a child with acute myeloid leukemia. The specimen comprised PBMCs from the stem cell graft donor, sampled from the stem cell graft. The CDR3 loop reads CASSARRQTNEKLFF. The CDR3 nucleotides are TGTGCCAGCAGTGCCCGACGGCAAACTAATGAAAAACTGTTTTTT.